Listed below are T cell receptor beta chains from one sample, sequenced in a study of T cell responses to AZD1222 COVID-19 vaccine. The repertoire was sequenced with immunoSEQ multiplex PCR; TCRdb's copy has only in-frame clones and lacks some. The sample lists around 110,000 clones; around 90% were seen once. The sample here was peripheral blood, taken on day 0 of AZD1222 vaccination. Every receptor here comes from an adult in good health. Both conserved end residues are part of each CDR3. Fields, in order: J gene, D gene, clone size, CDR3 length, V gene, CDR3 DNA, CDR3 protein. A D gene is named only where the DNA matches it firmly. Size values are once, few and many counts, or a class for expanded clones, and some rows have none.

J: TRBJ1-1; D: -; size: -; length: 13; V: TRBV6-5; DNA: TGTGCCAGCAGGAAAATGATGAACACTGAAGCTTTCTTT; CDR3: CASRKMMNTEAFF
J: TRBJ1-5; D: -; size: -; length: 15; V: TRBV27; DNA: TGTGCCAGCACCCAGCGGGCAAATAGCAATCAGCCCCAGCATTTT; CDR3: CASTQRANSNQPQHF
J: TRBJ2-3; D: -; size: -; length: 15; V: TRBV5-4; DNA: TGTGCCAGCAGCGACAGCAGGGGAGGGGGAAATACGCAGTATTTT; CDR3: CASSDSRGGGNTQYF
J: TRBJ2-5; D: -; size: -; length: 12; V: TRBV19; DNA: TGTGCCAGTAGTATGTGGGGGGAGACCCAGTACTTC; CDR3: CASSMWGETQYF
J: TRBJ1-1; D: -; size: few; length: 12; V: TRBV4-1; DNA: TGCGCCAGCAGCCAGGTAGTAGGAGAAGCTTTCTTT; CDR3: CASSQVVGEAFF
J: TRBJ1-5; D: TRBD1; size: -; length: 15; V: TRBV28; DNA: TGTGCCAGCAGTGGGACAGGGTTTGGCAATCAGCCCCAGCATTTT; CDR3: CASSGTGFGNQPQHF
J: TRBJ2-1; D: TRBD2; size: -; length: 15; V: TRBV28; DNA: TGTGCCAGCACCTTCGGTAGGGGAGGGCGCAATGAGCAGTTCTTC; CDR3: CASTFGRGGRNEQFF
J: TRBJ1-5; D: TRBD1; size: -; length: 14; V: TRBV18; DNA: TGTGCCAGCTCAGAAAGAGACAGGGGTATGACCCAGCATTTT; CDR3: CASSERDRGMTQHF
J: TRBJ2-6; D: TRBD1; size: once; length: 17; V: TRBV5-4; DNA: TGTGCCAGCAGCGCGGGACAGGGGGGCTCTGGGGCCAACGTCCTGACTTTC; CDR3: CASSAGQGGSGANVLTF
J: TRBJ1-3; D: TRBD1; size: -; length: 14; V: TRBV30; DNA: TGTGCCCGGGCACAGGGGTTGTCTGGAAACACCATATATTTT; CDR3: CARAQGLSGNTIYF
J: TRBJ1-1; D: -; size: -; length: 16; V: TRBV27; DNA: TGTGCCAGCAAGGTGTTACCCCCGGCAGGGAACACTGAAGCTTTCTTT; CDR3: CASKVLPPAGNTEAFF
J: TRBJ2-3; D: -; size: -; length: 12; V: TRBV11-2; DNA: TGTGCCAGCACCCCAGGCACAGATACGCAGTATTTT; CDR3: CASTPGTDTQYF
J: TRBJ2-7; D: TRBD1; size: few; length: 13; V: TRBV10-3; DNA: TGTGCCGCAGGGAGGACAGGGACTTCCGAGCAGTACTTC; CDR3: CAAGRTGTSEQYF
J: TRBJ2-5; D: -; size: -; length: 10; V: TRBV20-1; DNA: TGCAGTGCTAGGGAAGAGACCCAGTACTTC; CDR3: CSAREETQYF
J: TRBJ1-5; D: -; size: once; length: 17; V: TRBV16; DNA: TGTGCCAGCAGCCGCAAGGGGTCGTCGGGGGGCAATCAGCCCCAGCATTTT; CDR3: CASSRKGSSGGNQPQHF
J: TRBJ1-1; D: -; size: once; length: 13; V: TRBV3-1/TRBV3-2; DNA: TGTGCCAGCACCCTCCGGGGGCGATCTGAAGCTTTCTTT; CDR3: CASTLRGRSEAFF
J: TRBJ2-5; D: -; size: -; length: 15; V: TRBV10-1; DNA: TGCGCCAGCAGTGAGAGGGGGGCGCCTTGGGAGACCCAGTACTTC; CDR3: CASSERGAPWETQYF
J: TRBJ1-5; D: -; size: -; length: 15; V: TRBV4-1; DNA: TGCGCCAGCAGCCAAGACGATAGGGGTCGTCAGCCCCAGCATTTT; CDR3: CASSQDDRGRQPQHF
J: TRBJ2-7; D: -; size: -; length: 12; V: TRBV12-3/TRBV12-4; DNA: TGTGCCAGCAGTTTTAGCACGGGGGAGCAGTACTTC; CDR3: CASSFSTGEQYF
J: TRBJ1-5; D: -; size: -; length: 15; V: TRBV27; DNA: TGTGCCAGCAGTTTGGCCAGGGGACCCCATCAGCCCCAGCATTTT; CDR3: CASSLARGPHQPQHF
J: TRBJ1-1; D: TRBD1; size: once; length: 15; V: TRBV19; DNA: TGTGCCAGTAGTTCCAGACAGGGCATGGGCACTGAAGCTTTCTTT; CDR3: CASSSRQGMGTEAFF
J: TRBJ2-7; D: -; size: -; length: 14; V: TRBV6-2/TRBV6-3; DNA: TGTGCCAGCAGCTCTAATAGGGGAGGATACGAGCAGTACTTC; CDR3: CASSSNRGGYEQYF
J: TRBJ1-1; D: -; size: once; length: 15; V: TRBV15; DNA: TGTGCCACCAGCAGAGGGGGAGCCTCGAACACTGAAGCTTTCTTT; CDR3: CATSRGGASNTEAFF
J: TRBJ1-3; D: TRBD1; size: -; length: 15; V: TRBV3-1/TRBV3-2; DNA: TGTGCCAGCAGCCAAGATCAGGGGGCTGGAAACACCATATATTTT; CDR3: CASSQDQGAGNTIYF
J: TRBJ1-2; D: -; size: -; length: 15; V: TRBV18; DNA: TGTGCCAGCTCACCAGAAACCTCCCTTGAGAATGGCTACACCTTC; CDR3: CASSPETSLENGYTF
J: TRBJ2-7; D: TRBD1; size: many; length: 15; V: TRBV4-2; DNA: TGTGCCAGCAGCCACCCCGGGACAGGGGTCTACGAGCAGTACTTC; CDR3: CASSHPGTGVYEQYF
J: TRBJ1-1; D: -; size: -; length: 11; V: TRBV6-5; DNA: TGTGCCAGCACCTCCGGGACCGAAGCTTTCTTT; CDR3: CASTSGTEAFF
J: TRBJ2-7; D: -; size: -; length: 14; V: TRBV7-8; DNA: TGTGCCAGCAGCTTATCAGTAGGGGGCTACGAGCAGTACTTC; CDR3: CASSLSVGGYEQYF
J: TRBJ2-1; D: TRBD2; size: -; length: 15; V: TRBV4-1; DNA: TGCGCCAGCAGCCAAGCTGGCGGGAGTTTTAATGAGCAGTTCTTC; CDR3: CASSQAGGSFNEQFF
J: TRBJ2-7; D: TRBD2; size: few; length: 15; V: TRBV5-1; DNA: TGCGCCAGCAGCTTGAGGACTAGCGGTGGGGCCGAGCAGTACTTC; CDR3: CASSLRTSGGAEQYF
J: TRBJ1-4; D: -; size: -; length: 11; V: TRBV20-1; DNA: TGCAGTGCCAGGGTTGGTGAAAAACTGTTTTTT; CDR3: CSARVGEKLFF
J: TRBJ1-2; D: -; size: -; length: 18; V: TRBV3-1/TRBV3-2; DNA: TGTGCCAGCAGCCCGCTACGGGACGCCCCTTCGAGGGCCTATGGCTACACCTTC; CDR3: CASSPLRDAPSRAYGYTF
J: TRBJ1-1; D: -; size: -; length: 11; V: TRBV12-3/TRBV12-4; DNA: TGTGCCAGGCCGAGATGGGTTGAAGCTTTCTTT; CDR3: CARPRWVEAFF
J: TRBJ1-4; D: -; size: -; length: 12; V: TRBV7-2; DNA: TGTGCCAGCAGGGACTCAAATGAAAAACTGTTTTTT; CDR3: CASRDSNEKLFF
J: TRBJ2-3; D: -; size: -; length: 15; V: TRBV10-2; DNA: TGCGCCAGCAGTGAGGGCGGGACGACCACAGATACGCAGTATTTT; CDR3: CASSEGGTTTDTQYF
J: TRBJ1-1; D: -; size: -; length: 13; V: TRBV6-6; DNA: TGTGCTCTACGCGACACCCAGAACACTGAAGCTTTCTTT; CDR3: CALRDTQNTEAFF
J: TRBJ1-2; D: -; size: once; length: 11; V: TRBV18; DNA: TGTGCCAGCTCACCACAGGGCGGCTACACCTTC; CDR3: CASSPQGGYTF
J: TRBJ1-1; D: -; size: -; length: 16; V: TRBV5-1; DNA: TGCGCCAGCAGCTTGCAGTCGGGGCAGGTAAACACTGAAGCTTTCTTT; CDR3: CASSLQSGQVNTEAFF
J: TRBJ2-7; D: TRBD1; size: few; length: 14; V: TRBV5-4; DNA: TGTGCCAGCAGCCCCCCGACAGGGGGACACGAGCAGTACTTC; CDR3: CASSPPTGGHEQYF
J: TRBJ2-2; D: TRBD1; size: -; length: 16; V: TRBV7-9; DNA: TGTGCCAGCAGCTGGGAACTGACAGGGCCGCACGGCGGGCTGTTTTTT; CDR3: CASSWELTGPHGGLFF
J: TRBJ2-3; D: -; size: once; length: 15; V: TRBV5-4; DNA: TGTGCCAGCAGCTTGCTGGCGGGTTATACAGATACGCAGTATTTT; CDR3: CASSLLAGYTDTQYF
J: TRBJ1-1; D: -; size: -; length: 14; V: TRBV6-6; DNA: TGTGCCAGCAGCCCGGGCGGTTCAAGGGCTGAAGCTTTCTTT; CDR3: CASSPGGSRAEAFF
J: TRBJ1-4; D: -; size: -; length: 19; V: TRBV7-2; DNA: TGTGCCAGCAGCTTAGATCCAGGGTCGAACTACGCAACTAATGAAAAACTGTTTTTT; CDR3: CASSLDPGSNYATNEKLFF
J: TRBJ2-1; D: TRBD1; size: -; length: 17; V: TRBV4-1; DNA: TGCGCCAGCAGCCACGCTGCAGGGGGATTAGCGTCGAATGAGCAGTTCTTC; CDR3: CASSHAAGGLASNEQFF
J: TRBJ1-2; D: -; size: -; length: 14; V: TRBV6-5; DNA: TGTGCCAGCAGTTTTGGTCTGGCGGGCTATGGCTACACCTTC; CDR3: CASSFGLAGYGYTF
J: TRBJ2-1; D: TRBD2; size: -; length: 15; V: TRBV6-2/TRBV6-3; DNA: TGTGCCAGCAGCCGACTAGCGGGAGGCCCCAATGAGCAGTTCTTC; CDR3: CASSRLAGGPNEQFF
J: TRBJ2-3; D: TRBD2; size: -; length: 16; V: TRBV12-5; DNA: TGTGCTAGTGGTTTGGCCCTTAGCGGGAGATCAGATACGCAGTATTTT; CDR3: CASGLALSGRSDTQYF
J: TRBJ1-6; D: -; size: -; length: 12; V: TRBV12-5; DNA: TGTGCTAGTGGGACAGAGGCTTCACCCCTCCACTTT; CDR3: CASGTEASPLHF
J: TRBJ2-2; D: TRBD2; size: few; length: 15; V: TRBV5-1; DNA: TGCGCCAGCAGTCCTAGCGGGAGCTACACCGGGGAGCTGTTTTTT; CDR3: CASSPSGSYTGELFF
J: TRBJ1-1; D: -; size: -; length: 16; V: TRBV4-3; DNA: TGCGCCAGCAGCCAAGAATACGCGCGCAGGAACACTGAAGCTTTCTTT; CDR3: CASSQEYARRNTEAFF
J: TRBJ2-5; D: -; size: -; length: 12; V: TRBV3-1/TRBV3-2; DNA: TGTGCCAGCAGCGTCCCGGGAGAGACCCAGTACTTC; CDR3: CASSVPGETQYF
J: TRBJ2-7; D: TRBD2; size: -; length: 14; V: TRBV5-1; DNA: TGCGCCAGCAGCGGGCGACTAGCGGCCTACGAGCAGTACTTC; CDR3: CASSGRLAAYEQYF